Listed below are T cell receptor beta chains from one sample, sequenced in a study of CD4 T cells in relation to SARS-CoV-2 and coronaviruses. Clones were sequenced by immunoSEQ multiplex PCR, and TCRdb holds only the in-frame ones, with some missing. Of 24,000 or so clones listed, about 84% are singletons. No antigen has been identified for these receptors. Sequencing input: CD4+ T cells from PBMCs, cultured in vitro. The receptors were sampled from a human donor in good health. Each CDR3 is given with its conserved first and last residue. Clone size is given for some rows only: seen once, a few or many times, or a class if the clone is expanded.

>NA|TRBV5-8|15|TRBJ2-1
CASRGWAGGENEQFF
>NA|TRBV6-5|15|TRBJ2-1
CASSPGLASYNEQFF
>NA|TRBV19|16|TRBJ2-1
CASSTILAGVHDEQFF
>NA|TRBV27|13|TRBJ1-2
CASSSDGRYGYTF
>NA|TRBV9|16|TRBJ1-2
CASSVAAGQRTYGYTF
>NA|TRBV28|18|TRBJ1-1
CASSPPGQGSGLDTEAFF
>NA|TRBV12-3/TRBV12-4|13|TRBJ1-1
CASSRQSNTEAFF
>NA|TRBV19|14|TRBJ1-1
CASSIGTLNTEAFF
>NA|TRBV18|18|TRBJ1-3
CASRPWSTTYDSGNTIYF
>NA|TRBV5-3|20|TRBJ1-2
CARSLTLLPPGQGLAYGYTF
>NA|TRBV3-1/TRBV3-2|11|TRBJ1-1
CATEGTGEAFF
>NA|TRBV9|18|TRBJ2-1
CASQRDRTSGSSYNEQFF
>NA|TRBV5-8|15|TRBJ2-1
CASRVGLAGYNEQFF
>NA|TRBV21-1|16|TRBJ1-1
CASSTVVGASYTEAFF
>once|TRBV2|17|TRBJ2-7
CASSAYSTSGSSYEQYF
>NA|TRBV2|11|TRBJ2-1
CASKRYNEQFF
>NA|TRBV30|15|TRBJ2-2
CAWSVLGSGTGELFF
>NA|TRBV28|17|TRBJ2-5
CASSLSQPGGWKETQYF
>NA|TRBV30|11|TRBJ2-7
CAYSGGARKYF
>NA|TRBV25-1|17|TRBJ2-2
CASSRTSGRARGGELFF
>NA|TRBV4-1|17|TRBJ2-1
CASSPQPPSGRASEQFF
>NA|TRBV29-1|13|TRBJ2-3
CSADRAWTDTQYF
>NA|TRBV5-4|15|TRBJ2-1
CASSAGLANYNEQFF
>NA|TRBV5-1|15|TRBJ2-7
CASSLVIAGAYEQYF
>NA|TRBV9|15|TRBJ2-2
CASSFYSGKGGELFF
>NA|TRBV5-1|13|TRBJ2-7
CASSLDLFHEQYF
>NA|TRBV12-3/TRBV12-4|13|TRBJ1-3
CASRGTTGNTIYF
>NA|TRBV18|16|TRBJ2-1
CASSPSGGSSYNEQFF
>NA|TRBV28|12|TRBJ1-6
CATLPNNMPLHF
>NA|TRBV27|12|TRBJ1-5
CASSLSIRPQHF
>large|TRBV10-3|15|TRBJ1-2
CAISGRTGVDYGYTF
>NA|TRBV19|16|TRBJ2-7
CASSTAGVLQVYEQYF
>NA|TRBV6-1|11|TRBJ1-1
CASSEFGEAFF
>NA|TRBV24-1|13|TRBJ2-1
CATSEGRGNEQFF
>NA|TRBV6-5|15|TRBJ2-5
CASRRPGTGQETQYF
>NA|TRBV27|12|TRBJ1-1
CASSGSPPEAFF
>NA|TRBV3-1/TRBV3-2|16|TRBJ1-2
CASSQERRTANYGYTF
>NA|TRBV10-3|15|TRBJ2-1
CAISVSIAGDYEQFF
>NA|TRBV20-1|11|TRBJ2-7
CSAKTGEEQYF
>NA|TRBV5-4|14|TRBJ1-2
CASSPAGTGFTYTF
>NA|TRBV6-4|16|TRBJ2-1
CASSDSAGGTYNEQFF
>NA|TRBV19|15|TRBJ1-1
CASSETGRLNTEAFF
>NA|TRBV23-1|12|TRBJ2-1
CAGFCIYNEQFF
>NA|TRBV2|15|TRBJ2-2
CASDFQGPIAGELFF
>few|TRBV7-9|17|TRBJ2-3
CASSLRQAGGGTDTQYF
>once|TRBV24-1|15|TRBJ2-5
CATSELGAGQETQYF
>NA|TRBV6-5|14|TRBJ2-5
CASSPRLAVETQYF
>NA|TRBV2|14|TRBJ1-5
CASGDRGPWQPQHF
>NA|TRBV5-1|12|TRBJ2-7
CASSYRGDEQYF
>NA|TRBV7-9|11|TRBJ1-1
CASSLTVGAFF
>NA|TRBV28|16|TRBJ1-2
CASTITGPLANYGYTF
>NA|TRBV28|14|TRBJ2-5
CASSLRWGQETQYF
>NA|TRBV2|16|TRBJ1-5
CASSGDRGRGNQPQHF
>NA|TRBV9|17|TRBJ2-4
CASSPRTPAHQENIQYF